This T cell receptor beta chain is drawn from a study of CXCR3-negative and CXCR3-positive naive CD8 T cells. All TRB cDNA libraries came from 5' RACE performed with UMI labels. Using the 5' RACE reads, TCRdb records one entry per CDR3 protein without DNA. The sample shows approximately 100,000 distinct CDR3 sequences, and around 1% sits with its ten largest clones. Worth noting for this clonotype: The antigen remains undetermined.

At roughly 300,000 cells each, triplicate sorts were carried out for each CD8+ T cell subset. Naivety in CD8+ T cells corresponded to a CD45RO-CCR7+CD27+CD95- phenotype. CDR1 is SNHLY, CDR2 FYNNEI, per germline. The CDR3 length is 15 residues. The study, taken as a whole, reports: Hydrophobicity was higher for TRB CDR3s found in CXCR3-positive naive cells than in CXCR3-negative naive cells. Whereas memory cells differed, naive CXCR3-negative and CXCR3-positive cells shared similar TRBV-TRBJ usage. Diversity proved comparably high across both naive subsets and much lower in memory CD8+ cells.

The receptor's source is a human donor in good health. Some clones in this sample may be carry-over from other donors' samples. The rearrangement uses TRBV2 and TRBJ2-7; TCRdb lists TRBD1, though no DNA is available to test this call. Sequenced: naive CXCR3+ CD8+ T cells from blood. Subset indicated: CD45RO-CCR7+CD27+CD95- naive CD8+ T cells expressing CXCR3 (TNR3+). CDR3 sequence reads: CASSDGTGKFDEQYF.